These T cell receptor beta chains were read from a single sample in a study of blood T cell repertoires in COVID-19. Libraries were prepared by immunoSEQ multiplex PCR; TCRdb keeps only in-frame clonotypes and omits some of them. The sample includes some 110,000 clones, 85% seen only once; the top ten take 3.5% to 5%. The specimen sequenced was peripheral blood. The source is a man aged 45-65 years with acute or convalescent COVID-19. Both conserved end residues are part of each CDR3. D genes are given only for firm matches. Rows may omit the clone size; those that give it use once, few, many or a size class.

TRBJ2-2 | . | . | 15 | TRBV7-3 | CASSFGGTNTGELFF | TGTGCCAGCAGCTTTGGGGGGACGAACACCGGGGAGCTGTTTTTT
TRBJ1-2 | . | . | 14 | TRBV13 | CASSGQGNPYGYTF | TGTGCCAGCAGCGGGCAGGGGAACCCCTATGGCTACACCTTC
TRBJ2-7 | . | TRBD2 | 15 | TRBV5-1 | CASSFSGLAGGEQYF | TGCGCCAGCAGCTTTTCGGGCCTAGCGGGAGGGGAGCAGTACTTC
TRBJ1-5 | . | TRBD1 | 14 | TRBV28 | CASSSGTGIQPQHF | TGTGCCAGCAGTTCCGGGACAGGGATTCAGCCCCAGCATTTT
TRBJ2-3 | . | TRBD2 | 14 | TRBV11-3 | CASSERGSTDTQYF | TGTGCCAGCAGCGAGCGGGGGAGCACAGATACGCAGTATTTT
TRBJ1-5 | . | . | 14 | TRBV10-3 | CAIGGQNSNQPQHF | TGTGCCATAGGTGGACAGAATAGCAATCAGCCCCAGCATTTT
TRBJ1-1 | . | . | 15 | TRBV19 | CASSIDPPGNTEAFF | TGTGCCAGTAGTATTGATCCCCCGGGGAACACTGAAGCTTTCTTT
TRBJ1-1 | . | TRBD1 | 13 | TRBV10-3 | CATTQKDRVEAFF | TGTGCCACGACCCAGAAAGACAGGGTTGAAGCTTTCTTT
TRBJ1-3 | few | . | 16 | TRBV7-9 | CASSLTPFTSGNTIYF | TGTGCCAGCAGCTTAACTCCCTTTACCTCTGGAAACACCATATATTTT
TRBJ2-7 | . | . | 12 | TRBV12-3/TRBV12-4 | CASSLEGYEQYF | TGTGCCAGCAGTTTGGAGGGCTACGAGCAGTACTTC
TRBJ2-5 | . | . | 14 | TRBV18 | CASSPPEARETQYF | TGTGCCAGCTCACCACCGGAGGCCCGAGAGACCCAGTACTTC
TRBJ1-3 | few | TRBD1 | 17 | TRBV19 | CASSIGNRGRSGNTIYF | TGTGCCAGTAGTATAGGAAACAGGGGAAGGTCTGGAAACACCATATATTTT
TRBJ2-1 | . | TRBD1 | 16 | TRBV4-1 | CASRQTGTANYNEQFF | TGCGCCAGCAGACAGACCGGGACAGCGAACTACAATGAGCAGTTCTTC
TRBJ2-5 | . | TRBD2 | 13 | TRBV6-5 | CASSTSGRETQYF | TGTGCCAGCAGCACTAGCGGGAGGGAGACCCAGTACTTC
TRBJ2-2 | . | . | 14 | TRBV5-5 | CASSLVTNTGELFF | TGTGCCAGCAGCTTGGTTACAAACACCGGGGAGCTGTTTTTT
TRBJ2-1 | . | . | 14 | TRBV7-2 | CASSLVPVNNEQFF | TGTGCCAGCAGCTTAGTGCCAGTAAACAATGAGCAGTTCTTC
TRBJ2-5 | . | TRBD2 | 17 | TRBV15 | CATSSPAKLAGRGTQYF | TGTGCCACCAGCAGTCCCGCCAAGCTAGCGGGGAGGGGTACCCAGTACTTC
TRBJ1-6 | . | . | 14 | TRBV19 | CASSRTGYNSPLHF | TGTGCCAGTAGTCGCACAGGGTATAATTCACCCCTCCACTTT
TRBJ1-6 | . | . | 14 | TRBV30 | CALGREVVNSPLHF | TGTGCTCTAGGGAGGGAAGTAGTAAATTCACCCCTCCACTTT
TRBJ2-7 | . | TRBD2 | 14 | TRBV2 | CASSRLAFSYEQYF | TGTGCCAGCTCTCGACTAGCATTCTCCTACGAGCAGTACTTC
TRBJ2-7 | . | TRBD2 | 15 | TRBV3-1/TRBV3-2 | CASSQETGGVHEQYF | TGTGCCAGCAGCCAAGAGACGGGAGGGGTTCACGAGCAGTACTTC
TRBJ1-5 | once | TRBD1 | 20 | TRBV12-5 | CASGLIVGPQGARGNQPQHF | TGTGCTAGTGGTTTGATCGTTGGGCCACAGGGGGCTAGAGGCAATCAGCCCCAGCATTTT
TRBJ2-5 | . | TRBD2 | 12 | TRBV2 | CATGGGGETQYF | TGTGCCACCGGGGGGGGAGGAGAGACCCAGTACTTC
TRBJ1-2 | . | . | 12 | TRBV18 | CASSPVEYGYTF | TGTGCCAGCTCACCAGTCGAGTATGGCTACACCTTC
TRBJ2-5 | . | . | 16 | TRBV28 | CASSSLTREIQETQYF | TGTGCCAGCAGTTCCCTGACCCGGGAGATCCAAGAGACCCAGTACTTC
TRBJ2-7 | . | TRBD1 | 15 | TRBV27 | CASSLQGVGSYEQYF | TGTGCCAGCAGTTTACAGGGGGTGGGCTCCTACGAGCAGTACTTC
TRBJ2-1 | . | . | 13 | TRBV5-1 | CASSRRGDNEQFF | TGCGCCAGCAGCCGGCGAGGAGACAATGAGCAGTTCTTC
TRBJ2-7 | . | TRBD1 | 14 | TRBV5-1 | CASSQKTGAYEQYF | TGCGCCAGCAGCCAAAAGACAGGGGCCTACGAGCAGTACTTC
TRBJ2-6 | once | TRBD1 | 18 | TRBV5-5 | CASSLWDRDYSGANVLTF | TGTGCCAGCAGCTTGTGGGACAGGGACTACTCTGGGGCCAACGTCCTGACTTTC
TRBJ1-5 | . | TRBD1 | 12 | TRBV10-2 | CASSGGQIPQHF | TGCGCCAGCAGTGGGGGACAGATCCCCCAGCATTTT
TRBJ1-5 | . | . | 15 | TRBV12-5 | CASGLGQTVTQPQHF | TGTGCTAGTGGTTTGGGACAAACAGTCACTCAGCCCCAGCATTTT